Listed below are T cell receptor beta chains from one sample, sequenced in a study of T cells after yellow fever vaccination. In TCRdb, the 5' RACE reads were re-called with MiXCR into one record per CDR3 protein. Among roughly 320,000 distinct CDR3 sequences, 9.5% to 12% were seen once, and the ten largest hold roughly 3%. Material: CD4+ T cells sorted from PBMCs, obtained 45 days after the yellow fever booster vaccination. The receptors stem from a man in his late teens or twenties who received the YFV17D yellow fever vaccine. Each CDR3 is given with its conserved first and last residue. Each record gives: V gene, J gene, clone size, D gene, CDR3 DNA, CDR3 protein. D genes are given only for firm matches. The size of a clone is reported for some rows only, either as once, few or many, or as a class for expanded clones.

>TRBV28|TRBJ2-1|.|TRBD2
TGTGCCAGCAGTCCCATCCTAGCGGCGCAGTTCTTC
CASSPILAAQFF
>TRBV7-9|TRBJ2-5|many|TRBD2
TGTGCCAGCCGGGGGGGGGCTCGGGAGACCCAGTACTTC
CASRGGARETQYF
>TRBV5-5|TRBJ2-2|many|.
TGTGCCAGCAGCTTCCGCGTGGGCGCGAACACCGGGGAGCTGTTTTTT
CASSFRVGANTGELFF
>TRBV20-1|TRBJ2-2|few|TRBD2
TGCAGTGCTAGTGGCGGGGGCACCGGGGAGCTGTTTTTT
CSASGGGTGELFF
>TRBV27|TRBJ2-4|.|.
TGTGCCAGCAGTTTCGTTCCCCTTGGATGGGCCGGTAACATTCAGTACTTC
CASSFVPLGWAGNIQYF
>TRBV7-2|TRBJ1-4|.|TRBD1
TGTGCCAGCAGGCAGACAGGGATGGATGAAAAACTGTTTTTT
CASRQTGMDEKLFF
>TRBV28|TRBJ2-5|.|.
TGTGCCAGCGGGCTGGCGTACCAAGAGACCCAGTACTTC
CASGLAYQETQYF
>TRBV6-5|TRBJ1-1|.|TRBD1
TGTGCCAGCAGTTCCGGGACAGGGGTTTTCTTT
CASSSGTGVFF
>TRBV12-3/TRBV12-4|TRBJ1-3|.|.
TGTGCCAGCAGTTCTGGCGGGAGCTCTGGAAACACCATATATTTT
CASSSGGSSGNTIYF
>TRBV9|TRBJ1-1|few|.
TGTGCCAGCAGCTTTGGACAGAGGACTGAAGCTTTCTTT
CASSFGQRTEAFF
>TRBV7-2|TRBJ2-1|.|.
TGTGCCAGCAGCTGGGGCCAGGGGGGATATGAGCAGTTCTTC
CASSWGQGGYEQFF
>TRBV5-1|TRBJ2-6|few|.
TGCGCCAGCAGCTTGACAGGTAGCTCTGGGGCCAACGTCCTGACTTTC
CASSLTGSSGANVLTF
>TRBV5-1|TRBJ2-5|many|.
TGCGCCAGCAGCTTGTCAAGCCAAGAGACCCAGTACTTC
CASSLSSQETQYF
>TRBV18|TRBJ2-3|few|.
TGTGCCAGCTCACCACCGGAAACAGCCAGCACAGATACGCAGTATTTT
CASSPPETASTDTQYF
>TRBV29-1|TRBJ2-2|.|.
TGCAGCGTAAGCCCTCGGGACCGACGGGGGGAGCTGTTTTTT
CSVSPRDRRGELFF
>TRBV12-5|TRBJ1-1|.|TRBD1
TGTGCTAGTGGTCGACCCCAGGGGGCCCTGGGGACTGAAGCTTTCTTT
CASGRPQGALGTEAFF
>TRBV7-3|TRBJ2-2|.|.
TGTGCCAGCAGCAGTTCTGGACAGACCACCGGGGAGCTGTTTTTT
CASSSSGQTTGELFF
>TRBV7-7|TRBJ2-1|.|.
TGTGCCAGCAGCTTAGGCAGGGGTTCCTACAATGAGCAGTTCTTC
CASSLGRGSYNEQFF
>TRBV5-4|TRBJ2-5|.|.
TGTGCCAGCAGCTTGGCCCGGGTGGAGACCCAGTACTTC
CASSLARVETQYF
>TRBV5-1|TRBJ1-3|few|.
TGCGCCAGCAGCCCCACAGCGCTCGACTCTGGAAACACCATATATTTT
CASSPTALDSGNTIYF
>TRBV7-8|TRBJ1-2|few|.
TGTGCCAGCAGCTTAGCCGCTAGGGCAGCTGGCTACACCTTC
CASSLAARAAGYTF
>TRBV6-5|TRBJ1-6|.|.
TGTGCCAGCAGTTACAGGCGTTCGTGGGGCCTAGGGTCACCCCTCCACTTT
CASSYRRSWGLGSPLHF
>TRBV29-1|TRBJ2-1|few|TRBD1
TGCAGCGTTGAAGTGCCGGGACAGGGGCCGATCCTTCGAATTTACAATGAGCAGTTCTTC
CSVEVPGQGPILRIYNEQFF
>TRBV12-3/TRBV12-4|TRBJ2-5|.|.
TGTGCCAGCAGTCCCAGTCCCTTTCCCCAAGAGACCCAGTACTTC
CASSPSPFPQETQYF
>TRBV4-2|TRBJ1-3|few|TRBD1
TGTGCCAGCAGCCTAGGACAGGGGTCCTCTGGAAACACCATATATTTT
CASSLGQGSSGNTIYF
>TRBV18|TRBJ1-1|few|.
TGTGCCAGCTCACCCGGGACATCTAACACTGAAGCTTTCTTT
CASSPGTSNTEAFF
>TRBV9|TRBJ2-1|.|.
TGTGCCAGCAGCGTAGATTCATACAATGAGCAGTTCTTC
CASSVDSYNEQFF
>TRBV12-3/TRBV12-4|TRBJ1-2|few|TRBD1
TGTGCCAGCAGCCCCGGGGACAGGATCTATGGCTACACCTTC
CASSPGDRIYGYTF
>TRBV20-1|TRBJ1-6|few|TRBD1
TGCAGTGCCCAGGGACAGGGCCGTTCACCCCTCCACTTT
CSAQGQGRSPLHF
>TRBV9|TRBJ2-1|.|.
TGTGCCAGCAGCGGAGGGACCCCACCGGGTAATGAGCAGTTCTTC
CASSGGTPPGNEQFF
>TRBV4-1|TRBJ2-5|many|.
TGCGCCAGCAGCTTCCTATTTGGAGAGACCCAGTACTTC
CASSFLFGETQYF
>TRBV7-2|TRBJ2-1|many|.
TGTGCCAGCAGCCGCCCGCCCGCCCCCGGGCAGTTCTTC
CASSRPPAPGQFF
>TRBV5-1|TRBJ2-3|few|TRBD2
TGCGCCAGCAGCTTGACGGGACTAGCGGGAAGCACAGATACGCAGTATTTT
CASSLTGLAGSTDTQYF
>TRBV5-1|TRBJ1-3|.|TRBD1
TGCGCCAGCAGCTTGGCCGGGGACAGGGGAAGAAACACCATATATTTT
CASSLAGDRGRNTIYF
>TRBV2|TRBJ2-1|many|TRBD2
TGTGCCAGCAGTTTGACTAGCGGGTTATACAATGAGCAGTTCTTC
CASSLTSGLYNEQFF
>TRBV7-7|TRBJ2-5|.|TRBD1
TGTGCTAGCAGCTCGGGACAGGTGGGGGCAGAGACCCAGTACTTC
CASSSGQVGAETQYF
>TRBV5-4|TRBJ2-2|few|TRBD1
TGTGCCAGCAGCAGGGGACAGGGGAACACCGGGGAGCTGTTTTTT
CASSRGQGNTGELFF
>TRBV7-2|TRBJ1-2|few|.
TGTGCCAGCAGCTTAGAGGTTCTAGCTAACTATGGCTACACCTTC
CASSLEVLANYGYTF
>TRBV18|TRBJ2-2|.|TRBD1
TGTGCCAGCTCTGGAGTTCACAGGGGTCGGACCGGGGAGCTGTTTTTT
CASSGVHRGRTGELFF
>TRBV5-1|TRBJ2-1|many|.
TGCGCCAGCAGCGAGGCTTCGGCGGGGAATGAGCAGTTCTTC
CASSEASAGNEQFF
>TRBV18|TRBJ2-7|few|TRBD2
TGTGCCAGCTCACCGACTAGCGGGGAGCAGTACTTC
CASSPTSGEQYF
>TRBV20-1|TRBJ1-3|.|.
TGCAGTGCTAGAGCCAGGGACTCTGGAAACACCATATATTTT
CSARARDSGNTIYF
>TRBV4-1|TRBJ2-7|.|.
TGCGCCAGCAGCCTCTACTTCAGGGGGGTGCACGAGCAGTACTTC
CASSLYFRGVHEQYF
>TRBV9|TRBJ2-7|.|.
TGTGCCAGCAGCGCTAGAACAGGGTCCAACGAGCAGTACTTC
CASSARTGSNEQYF
>TRBV7-8|TRBJ2-3|.|TRBD2
TGTGCCAGCAACCACATTCGGATCCGGGGGGGCCGAGATACGCAGTATTTT
CASNHIRIRGGRDTQYF
>TRBV6-2/TRBV6-3|TRBJ2-3|few|.
TGTGCCAGCAGCCGCAACATGGCTTCGCAGTATTTT
CASSRNMASQYF
>TRBV6-2/TRBV6-3|TRBJ1-2|few|TRBD1
TGTGCCAGCAGCAAACCGGGACAGCGGCCGGTCTATGGCTACACCTTC
CASSKPGQRPVYGYTF
>TRBV2|TRBJ1-6|.|.
TGTGCCAGCGGACCGCCGGGGGGCAACAATTCACCCCTCCACTTT
CASGPPGGNNSPLHF